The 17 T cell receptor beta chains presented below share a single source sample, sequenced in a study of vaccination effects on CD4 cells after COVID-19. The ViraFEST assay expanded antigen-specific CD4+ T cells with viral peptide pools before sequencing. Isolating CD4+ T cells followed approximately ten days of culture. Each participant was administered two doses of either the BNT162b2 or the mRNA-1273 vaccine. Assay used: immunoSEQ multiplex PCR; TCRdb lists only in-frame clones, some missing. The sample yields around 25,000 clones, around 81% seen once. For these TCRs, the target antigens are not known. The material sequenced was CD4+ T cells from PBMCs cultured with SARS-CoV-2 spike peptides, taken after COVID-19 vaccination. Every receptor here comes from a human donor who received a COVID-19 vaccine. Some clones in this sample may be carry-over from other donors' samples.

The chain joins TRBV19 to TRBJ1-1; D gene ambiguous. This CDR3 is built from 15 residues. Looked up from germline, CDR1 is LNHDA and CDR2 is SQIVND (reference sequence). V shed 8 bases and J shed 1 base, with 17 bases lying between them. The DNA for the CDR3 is TGTGCCAGTTTCCCTTCCCGGGCCCCGAACACTGAAGCTTTCTTT. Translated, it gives CASFPSRAPNTEAFF.

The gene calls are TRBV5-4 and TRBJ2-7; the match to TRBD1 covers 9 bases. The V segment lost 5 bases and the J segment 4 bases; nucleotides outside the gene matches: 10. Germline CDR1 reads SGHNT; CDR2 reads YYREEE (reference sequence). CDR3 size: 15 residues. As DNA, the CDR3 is TGTGCCAGCAGTCCGAGTGTGGACAGGGGATACGAGCAGTACGTC. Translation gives CASSPSVDRGYEQYV.

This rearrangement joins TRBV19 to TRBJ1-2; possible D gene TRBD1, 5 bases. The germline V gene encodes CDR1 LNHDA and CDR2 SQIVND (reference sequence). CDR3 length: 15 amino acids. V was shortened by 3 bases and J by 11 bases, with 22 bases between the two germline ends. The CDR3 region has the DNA TGTGCCAGTAGTATCCTCGACAGCGTGTGGGCCCAGTACACCTTC. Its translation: CASSILDSVWAQYTF.

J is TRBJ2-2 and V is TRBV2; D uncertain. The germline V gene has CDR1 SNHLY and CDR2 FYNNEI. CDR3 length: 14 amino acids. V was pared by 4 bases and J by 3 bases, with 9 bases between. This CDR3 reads CASSVTSDTGELFF. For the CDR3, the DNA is TGTGCCAGCAGTGTAACGTCGGACACCGGGGAGCTGTTTTTT.

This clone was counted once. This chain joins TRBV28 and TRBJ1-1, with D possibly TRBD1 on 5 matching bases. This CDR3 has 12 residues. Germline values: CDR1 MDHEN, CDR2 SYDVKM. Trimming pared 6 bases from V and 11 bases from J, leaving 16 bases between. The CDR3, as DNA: TGTGCCAGCAGGTTTAGGCAGGGAGGGGCTTTCTTT. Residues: CASRFRQGGAFF.

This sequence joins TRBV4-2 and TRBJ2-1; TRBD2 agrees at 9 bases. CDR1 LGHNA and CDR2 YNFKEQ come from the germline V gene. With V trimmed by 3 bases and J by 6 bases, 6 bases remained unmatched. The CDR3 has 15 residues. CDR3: CASSHAGGTANEQFF. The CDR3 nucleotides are TGTGCCAGCAGCCACGCGGGGGGGACTGCCAATGAGCAGTTCTTC.

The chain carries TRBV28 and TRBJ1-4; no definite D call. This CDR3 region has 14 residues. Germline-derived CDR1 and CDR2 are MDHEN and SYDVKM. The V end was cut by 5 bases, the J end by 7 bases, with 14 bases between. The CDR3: CASSPGGVVEKLFF. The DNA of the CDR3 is TGTGCCAGCAGTCCAGGTGGTGTTGTTGAAAAACTGTTTTTT.

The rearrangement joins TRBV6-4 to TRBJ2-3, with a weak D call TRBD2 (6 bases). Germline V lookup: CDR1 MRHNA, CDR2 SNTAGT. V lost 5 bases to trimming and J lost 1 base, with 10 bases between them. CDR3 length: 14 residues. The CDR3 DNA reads TGTGCCAGCAGTCGGGCTAGCGGCACAGATACGCAGTATTTT. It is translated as CASSRASGTDTQYF.

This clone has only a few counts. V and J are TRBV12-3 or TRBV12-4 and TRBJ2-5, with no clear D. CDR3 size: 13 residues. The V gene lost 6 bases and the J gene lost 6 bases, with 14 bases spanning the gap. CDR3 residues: CASSPPVLKTQYF. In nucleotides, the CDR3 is TGTGCCAGCAGCCCGCCTGTGTTAAAGACCCAGTACTTC.

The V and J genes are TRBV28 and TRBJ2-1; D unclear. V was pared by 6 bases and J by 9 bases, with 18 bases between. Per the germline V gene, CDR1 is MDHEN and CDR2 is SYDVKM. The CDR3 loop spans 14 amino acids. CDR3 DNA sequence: TGTGCCAGCAGCATTGAGAGGAAAATCGGTGAGCAGTTCTTC. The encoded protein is CASSIERKIGEQFF.

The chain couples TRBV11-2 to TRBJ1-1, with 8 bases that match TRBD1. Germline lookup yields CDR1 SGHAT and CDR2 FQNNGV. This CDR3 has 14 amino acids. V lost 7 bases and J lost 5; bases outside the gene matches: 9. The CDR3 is CASNNLDRATEAFF. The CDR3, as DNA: TGTGCCAGCAACAACCTGGACAGGGCAACTGAAGCTTTCTTT.

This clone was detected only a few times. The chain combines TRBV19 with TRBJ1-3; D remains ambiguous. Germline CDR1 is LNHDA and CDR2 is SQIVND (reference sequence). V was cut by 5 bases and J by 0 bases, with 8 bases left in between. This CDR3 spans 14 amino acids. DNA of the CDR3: TGTGCCAGTAGTGACGGAGCCTCTGGAAACACCATATATTTT. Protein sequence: CASSDGASGNTIYF.

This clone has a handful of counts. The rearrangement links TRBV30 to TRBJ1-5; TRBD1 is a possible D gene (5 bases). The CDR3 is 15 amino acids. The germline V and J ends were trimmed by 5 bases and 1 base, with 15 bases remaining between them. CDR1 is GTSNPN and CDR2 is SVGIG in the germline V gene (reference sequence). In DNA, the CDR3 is TGTGCCTGGGCCAACAAGGGACCGAGCAATCAGCCCCAGCATTTT. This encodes CAWANKGPSNQPQHF.

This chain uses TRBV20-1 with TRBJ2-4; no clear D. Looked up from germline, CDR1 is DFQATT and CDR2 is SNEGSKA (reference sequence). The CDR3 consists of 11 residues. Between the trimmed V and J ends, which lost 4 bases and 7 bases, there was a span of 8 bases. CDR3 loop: CSAIFRNIQYF. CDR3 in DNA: TGCAGTGCTATTTTCCGGAACATTCAGTACTTC.

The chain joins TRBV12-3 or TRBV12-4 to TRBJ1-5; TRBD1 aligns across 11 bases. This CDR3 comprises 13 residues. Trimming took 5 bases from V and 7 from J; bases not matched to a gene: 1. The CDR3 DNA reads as TGTGCCAGCAGTCGGGACAGGGGGCAGCCCCAGCATTTT. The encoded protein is CASSRDRGQPQHF.

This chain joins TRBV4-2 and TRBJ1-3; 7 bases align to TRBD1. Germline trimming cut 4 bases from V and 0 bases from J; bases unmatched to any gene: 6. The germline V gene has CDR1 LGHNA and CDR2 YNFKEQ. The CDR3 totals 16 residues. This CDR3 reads CASSRETGFSGNTIYF. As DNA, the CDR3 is TGTGCCAGCAGCCGAGAGACAGGGTTCTCTGGAAACACCATATATTTT.

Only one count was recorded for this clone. DNA of the CDR3: TGTGCCAGCAGTGAGCGATACAATGAGCAGTTCTTC. Translated: CASSERYNEQFF. The chain employs TRBV6-1 and TRBJ2-1, with D unclear. The CDR3 has 12 residues. From germline, CDR1 is MNHNS and CDR2 SASEGT. V gave up 3 bases and J gave up 4 bases, with 4 bases separating them.